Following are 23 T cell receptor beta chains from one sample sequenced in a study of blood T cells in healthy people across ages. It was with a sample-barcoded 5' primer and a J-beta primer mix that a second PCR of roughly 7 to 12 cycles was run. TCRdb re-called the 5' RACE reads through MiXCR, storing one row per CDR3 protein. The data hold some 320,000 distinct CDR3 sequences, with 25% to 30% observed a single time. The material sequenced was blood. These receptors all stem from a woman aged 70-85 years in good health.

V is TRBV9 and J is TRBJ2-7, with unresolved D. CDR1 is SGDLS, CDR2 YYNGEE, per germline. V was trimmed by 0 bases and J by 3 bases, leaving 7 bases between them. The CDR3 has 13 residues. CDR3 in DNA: TGTGCCAGCAGCGTAGCTTGGGGCTACGAGCAGTACTTC. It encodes CASSVAWGYEQYF.

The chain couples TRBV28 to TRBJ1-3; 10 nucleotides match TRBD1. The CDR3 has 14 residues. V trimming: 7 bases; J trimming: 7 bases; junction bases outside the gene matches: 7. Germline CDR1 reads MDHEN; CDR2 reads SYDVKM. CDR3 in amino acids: CASITGDRGNTIYF. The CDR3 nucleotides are TGTGCCAGCATTACGGGGGACAGGGGTAACACCATATATTTT.

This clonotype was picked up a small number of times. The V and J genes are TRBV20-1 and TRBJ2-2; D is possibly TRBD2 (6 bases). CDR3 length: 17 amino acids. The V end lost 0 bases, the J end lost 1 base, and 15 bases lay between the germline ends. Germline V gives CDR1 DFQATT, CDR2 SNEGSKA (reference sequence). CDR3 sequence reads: CSARDRVMGGNTGELFF. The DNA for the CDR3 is TGCAGTGCTAGAGACCGCGTGATGGGGGGGAACACCGGGGAGCTGTTTTTT.

The CDR3 DNA follows: TGTGCCAGCAGAGGGCCGGGACAGGGTAAAGAGACCCAGTACTTC. The encoded protein is CASRGPGQGKETQYF. V is TRBV21-1 and J is TRBJ2-5; the table calls TRBD1, which could not be checked here. TRBV21-1 is marked as a pseudogene. The CDR3 sequence is 15 residues long.

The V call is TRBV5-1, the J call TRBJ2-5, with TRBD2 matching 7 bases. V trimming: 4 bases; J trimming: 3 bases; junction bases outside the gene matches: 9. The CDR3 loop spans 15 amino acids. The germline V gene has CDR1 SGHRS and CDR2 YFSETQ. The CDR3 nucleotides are TGCGCCAGCAGCACCGGGAGCGGGAAAGAAGAGACCCAGTACTTC. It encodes CASSTGSGKEETQYF.

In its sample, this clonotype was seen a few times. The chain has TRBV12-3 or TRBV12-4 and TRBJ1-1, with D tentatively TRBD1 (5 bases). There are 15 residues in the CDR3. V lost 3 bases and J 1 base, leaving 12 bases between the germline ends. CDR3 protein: CASSLTDNRNTEAFF. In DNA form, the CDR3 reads TGTGCCAGCAGTTTGACAGATAATAGGAACACTGAAGCTTTCTTT.

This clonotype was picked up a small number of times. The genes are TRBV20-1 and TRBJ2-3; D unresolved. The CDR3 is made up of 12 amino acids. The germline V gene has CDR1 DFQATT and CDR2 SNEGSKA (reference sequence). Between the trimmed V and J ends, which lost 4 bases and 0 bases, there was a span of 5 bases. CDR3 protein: CSATTSTDTQYF. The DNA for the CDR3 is TGCAGTGCTACCACTAGCACAGATACGCAGTATTTT.

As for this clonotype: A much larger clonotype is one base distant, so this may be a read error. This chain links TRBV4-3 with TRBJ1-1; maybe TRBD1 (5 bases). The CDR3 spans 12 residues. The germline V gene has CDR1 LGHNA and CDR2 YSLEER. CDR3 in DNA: TGCGCCGGCAGCCATAGGGGCACTGAAGCTTTCTTT. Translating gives CAGSHRGTEAFF.

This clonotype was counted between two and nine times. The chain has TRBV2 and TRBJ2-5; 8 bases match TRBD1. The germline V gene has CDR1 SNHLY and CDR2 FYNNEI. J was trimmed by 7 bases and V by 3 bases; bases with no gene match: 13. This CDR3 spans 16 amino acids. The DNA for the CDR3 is TGTGCCAGCAGTGACCGGACAGGGAAGGGGTTGTGGACCCAGTACTTC. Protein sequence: CASSDRTGKGLWTQYF.

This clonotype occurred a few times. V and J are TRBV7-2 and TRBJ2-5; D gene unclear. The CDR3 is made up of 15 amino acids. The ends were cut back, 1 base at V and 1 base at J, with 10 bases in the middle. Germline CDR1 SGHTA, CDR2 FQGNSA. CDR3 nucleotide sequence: TGTGCCAGCAGCTTAGTCTTTGAGAGCCAAGAGACCCAGTACTTC. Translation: CASSLVFESQETQYF.

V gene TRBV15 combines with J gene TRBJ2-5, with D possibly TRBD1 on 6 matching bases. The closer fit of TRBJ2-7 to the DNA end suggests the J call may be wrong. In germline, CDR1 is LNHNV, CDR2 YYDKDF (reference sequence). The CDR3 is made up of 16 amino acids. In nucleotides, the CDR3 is TGTGCCACCAGCAGAGCACAGGGATCCTGGCCATACGAGCAGTACTTC. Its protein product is CATSRAQGSWPYEQYF.

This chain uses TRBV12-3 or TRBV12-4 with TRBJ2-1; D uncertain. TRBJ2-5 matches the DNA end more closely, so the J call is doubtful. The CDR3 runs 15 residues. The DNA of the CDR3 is TGTGCCAGCAGTTTACGGCACGCAGGCCAAGAGACCCAGTACTTC. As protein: CASSLRHAGQETQYF.

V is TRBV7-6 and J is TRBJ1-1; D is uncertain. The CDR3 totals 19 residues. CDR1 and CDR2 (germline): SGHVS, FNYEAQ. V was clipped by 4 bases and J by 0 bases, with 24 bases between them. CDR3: CASSSNAGRNAIMNTEAFF. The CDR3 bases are TGTGCCAGCAGCTCAAACGCGGGCAGAAACGCTATCATGAACACTGAAGCTTTCTTT.

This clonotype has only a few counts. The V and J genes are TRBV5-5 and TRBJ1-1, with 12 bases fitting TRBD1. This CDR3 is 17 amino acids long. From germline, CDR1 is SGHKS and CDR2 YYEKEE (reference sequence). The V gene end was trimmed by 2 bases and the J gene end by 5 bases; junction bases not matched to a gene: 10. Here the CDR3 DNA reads TGTGCCAGCAGCTTTGCCCGGGACAGGGGGCGAGGGACTGAAGCTTTCTTT. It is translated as CASSFARDRGRGTEAFF.

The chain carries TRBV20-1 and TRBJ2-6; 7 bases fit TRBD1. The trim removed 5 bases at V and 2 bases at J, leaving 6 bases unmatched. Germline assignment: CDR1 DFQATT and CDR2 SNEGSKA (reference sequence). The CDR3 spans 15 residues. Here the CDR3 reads CSADTGAPGANVLTF. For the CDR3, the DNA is TGCAGTGCTGACACAGGGGCGCCTGGGGCCAACGTCCTGACTTTC.

The chain's CDR3 is CASRDHSIGTQYF. The CDR3, as DNA: TGTGCCAGCAGGGACCATAGTATTGGGACCCAGTACTTC. J is TRBJ2-5 and V is TRBV27, with D unresolved. The V end was cut by 6 bases, the J end by 7 bases, with 15 bases between. Germline V gene data show CDR1 as MNHEY and CDR2 as SMNVEV (reference sequence). The CDR3 spans 13 residues.

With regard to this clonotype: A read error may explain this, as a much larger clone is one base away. The CDR3 DNA is TGCAGCGTCTACTCAAGGGGGACCCAGTACTTC. It is translated as CSVYSRGTQYF. The chain carries TRBV29-1 and TRBJ2-5, with D possibly matching TRBD1 (5 bases). The CDR3 has 11 residues. Trimming left V 6 bases short and J 7 bases short, with 12 bases between. Germline V lookup: CDR1 SQVTM, CDR2 ANQGSEA.

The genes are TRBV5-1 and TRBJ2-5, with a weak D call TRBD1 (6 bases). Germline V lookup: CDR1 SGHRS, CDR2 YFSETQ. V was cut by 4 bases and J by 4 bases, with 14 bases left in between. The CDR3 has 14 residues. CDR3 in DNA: TGCGCCAGCAGCATACAGGGAGTCGGAGAGACCCAGTACTTC. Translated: CASSIQGVGETQYF.

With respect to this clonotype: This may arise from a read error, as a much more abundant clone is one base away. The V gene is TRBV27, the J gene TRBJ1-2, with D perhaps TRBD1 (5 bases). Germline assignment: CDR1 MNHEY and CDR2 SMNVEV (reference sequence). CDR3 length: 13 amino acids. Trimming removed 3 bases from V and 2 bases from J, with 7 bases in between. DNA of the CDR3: TGTGCCAGCAGTTTTGACAGAAACTATGGCTACACCTTC. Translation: CASSFDRNYGYTF.

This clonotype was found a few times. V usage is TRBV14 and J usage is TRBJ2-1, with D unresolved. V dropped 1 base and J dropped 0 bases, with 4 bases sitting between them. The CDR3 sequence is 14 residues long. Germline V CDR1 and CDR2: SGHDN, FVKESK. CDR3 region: CASSQGLSYNEQFF. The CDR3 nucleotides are TGTGCCAGCAGCCAAGGTCTCTCCTACAATGAGCAGTTCTTC.

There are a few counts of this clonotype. The CDR3 nucleotides are TGTGCCAGCAGCTTAGGACGGACCCTAGGTGATGGCTACACCTTC. Translating it yields CASSLGRTLGDGYTF. The rearrangement links TRBV7-2 to TRBJ1-2; no clear D. The CDR3 is 15 amino acids. Trimming shortened V by 1 base and J by 6 bases, and 15 bases separated the two germline ends. Germline-derived CDR1 and CDR2 are SGHTA and FQGNSA. The full variable domain, with the rest looked up from reference TRBV7-2 and TRBJ1-2, is GAGVSQSPSNKVTEKGKDVELRCDPISGHTALYWYRQSLGQGLEFLIYFQGNSAPDKSGLPSDRFSAERTGGSVSTLTIQRTQQEDSAVYLCASSLGRTLGDGYTFGSGTRLTVV.

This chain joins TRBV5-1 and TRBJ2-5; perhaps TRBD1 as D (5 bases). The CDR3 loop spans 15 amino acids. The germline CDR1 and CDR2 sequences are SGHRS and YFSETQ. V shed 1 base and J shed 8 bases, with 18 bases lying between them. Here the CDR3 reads CASSLRPTEKRTQYF. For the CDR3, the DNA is TGCGCCAGCAGCTTGAGACCGACAGAGAAGAGAACCCAGTACTTC. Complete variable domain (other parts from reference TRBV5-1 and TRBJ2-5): KAGVTQTPRYLIKTRGQQVTLSCSPISGHRSVSWYQQTPGQGLQFLFEYFSETQRNKGNFPGRFSGRQFSNSRSEMNVSTLELGDSALYLCASSLRPTEKRTQYFGPGTRLLVL.

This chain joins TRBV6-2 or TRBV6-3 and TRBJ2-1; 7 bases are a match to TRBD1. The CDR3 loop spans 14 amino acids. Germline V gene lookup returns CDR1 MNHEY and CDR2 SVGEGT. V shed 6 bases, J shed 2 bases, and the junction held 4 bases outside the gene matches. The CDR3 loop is CASSRDSTYNEQFF. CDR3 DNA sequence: TGTGCCAGCAGCCGGGACAGTACCTACAATGAGCAGTTCTTC.